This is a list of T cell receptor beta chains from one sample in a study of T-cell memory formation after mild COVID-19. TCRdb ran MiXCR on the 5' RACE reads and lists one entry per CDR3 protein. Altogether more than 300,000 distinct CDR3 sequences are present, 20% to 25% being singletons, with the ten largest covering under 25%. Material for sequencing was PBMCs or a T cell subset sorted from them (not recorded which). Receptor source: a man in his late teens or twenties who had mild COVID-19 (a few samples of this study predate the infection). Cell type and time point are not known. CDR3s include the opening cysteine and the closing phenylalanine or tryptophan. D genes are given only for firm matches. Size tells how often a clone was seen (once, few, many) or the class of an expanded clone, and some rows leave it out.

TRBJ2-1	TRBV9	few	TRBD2	TGTGCCAGCAGCCCCACTAGCGGGGCCTACAATGAGCAGTTCTTC	CASSPTSGAYNEQFF
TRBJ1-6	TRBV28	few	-	TGTGCCAGCAGTTTAGGACTCCAGAGCTCCTATAATTCACCCCTCCACTTT	CASSLGLQSSYNSPLHF
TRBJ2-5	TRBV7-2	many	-	TGTGCCAGTCACCTAGGCAACCCAAAAGAGACCCAGTACTTC	CASHLGNPKETQYF
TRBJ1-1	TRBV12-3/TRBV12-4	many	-	TGTGCCAGCAGTTTGACGGGGGAGCCTGAAGCTTTCTTT	CASSLTGEPEAFF
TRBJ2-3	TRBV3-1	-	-	TGTGCCAGCATGCCTAGCGGCACAGATACGCAGTATTTT	CASMPSGTDTQYF
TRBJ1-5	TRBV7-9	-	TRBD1	TGTGCCAGCAGCTCTCCGGGACAGGGGCAGCCCCAGCATTTT	CASSSPGQGQPQHF
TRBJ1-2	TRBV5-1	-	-	TGCGCCAGCAGCTACGGAGTTGGCTACACCTTC	CASSYGVGYTF
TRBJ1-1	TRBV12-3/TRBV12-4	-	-	TGTGCCAGCAGTTTAGAGGAACCATACAGAGCTTTCTTT	CASSLEEPYRAFF
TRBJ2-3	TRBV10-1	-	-	TGCGCCAGCAGTGAGGCTCAGCAAAATACGCAGTATTTT	CASSEAQQNTQYF
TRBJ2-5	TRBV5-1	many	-	TGCGCCAGCAGCTTGGACCTGCAGGGGACCCAGTACTTC	CASSLDLQGTQYF
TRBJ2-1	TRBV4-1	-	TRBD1	TGCGCCAGCAGCCCCTCCGGGACAGGACTCTACAATGAGCAGTTCTTC	CASSPSGTGLYNEQFF
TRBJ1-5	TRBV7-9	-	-	TGTGCCAGCAGCTTAAGTGTGGGGGCCGGGAGCAATCAGCCCCAGCATTTT	CASSLSVGAGSNQPQHF
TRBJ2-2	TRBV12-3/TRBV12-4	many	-	TGTGCCAGCAGTCGCCGGGCCCTGGACACCGGGGAGCTGTTTTTT	CASSRRALDTGELFF
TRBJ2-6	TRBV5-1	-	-	TGCGCCAGCAGATTAAGGTTTTCTTTATTCTCTGGGGCCAACGTCCTGACTTTC	CASRLRFSLFSGANVLTF
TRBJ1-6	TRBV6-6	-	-	TGTGCCAGTACCAGGGAGTCACCCCTCCACTTT	CASTRESPLHF
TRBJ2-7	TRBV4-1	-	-	TGCGCCAGCAGCCAAGTGGCGGGGGCAGCCTACGAGCAGTACTTC	CASSQVAGAAYEQYF
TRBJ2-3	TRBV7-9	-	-	TGTGCCAAAGGGGACTGGGGAGCAGATACGCAGTATTTT	CAKGDWGADTQYF
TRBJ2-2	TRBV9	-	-	TGTGCCAGCAGCGTAATCGGCGGGGAGCTGTTTTTT	CASSVIGGELFF
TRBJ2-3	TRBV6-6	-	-	TGTGCCAGCAGTTACCGCCGAAGTAGAACAGATACGCAGTATTTT	CASSYRRSRTDTQYF
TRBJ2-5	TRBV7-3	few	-	TGTGCCAGCAGCTTAACAGGACGGATGGAGACCCAGTACTTC	CASSLTGRMETQYF
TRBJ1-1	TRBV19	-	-	TGTGCCAGTAGTGCCCAGGGGATCAGGGCTGAAGCTTTCTTT	CASSAQGIRAEAFF
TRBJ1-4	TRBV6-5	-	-	TGTGCCAGCAGTTACTCGGGGGGCGGATGGGGTGAAAAACTGTTTTTT	CASSYSGGGWGEKLFF
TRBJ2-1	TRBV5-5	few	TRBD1	TGTGCCACAGCCCAGACAGGGGGGTACAATGAGCAGTTCTTC	CATAQTGGYNEQFF
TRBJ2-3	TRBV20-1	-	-	TGCAGTGCTGGTGGCTGGGGATCCACAGATACGCAGTATTTT	CSAGGWGSTDTQYF
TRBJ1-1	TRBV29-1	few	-	TGCAGCGTTGAAGATGGCAGGGTAACTGAAGCTTTCTTT	CSVEDGRVTEAFF